Listed below are T cell receptor beta chains from one sample, sequenced in a study of blood T cell repertoires in COVID-19. TCRdb's copy holds only in-frame clones and misses some; the assay was immunoSEQ multiplex PCR. Of about 320,000 clones in the sample, around 90% were seen once. Sequencing was carried out using PBMCs or T cells enriched from blood (not recorded which). The receptors here all came from a woman aged 18-29 years who had recovered from COVID-19. Both conserved end residues are part of each CDR3. D genes are given only for firm matches. Clone size, where shown, is once, few, many, or a class for clones that have expanded.

NA	17	TRBV20-1	TRBJ1-6	NA	TGCAGTGCTAGTGGCGGGAGGGGAAGCTCCTATAATTCACCCCTCCACTTT	CSASGGRGSSYNSPLHF
NA	14	TRBV29-1	TRBJ2-1	TRBD1	TGCAGCGCCACGACAGGGGCGGACTACAATGAGCAGTTCTTC	CSATTGADYNEQFF
NA	13	TRBV28	TRBJ1-2	TRBD1	TGTGCCAGCTGCCCCGGGACAGGGTCTGGCTACACCTTC	CASCPGTGSGYTF
NA	14	TRBV7-2	TRBJ1-2	TRBD1	TGTGCCAGCAGCTTATACAGGGGTGTTTATGGCTACACCTTC	CASSLYRGVYGYTF
NA	16	TRBV6-1	TRBJ2-3	NA	TGTGCCAGCAGTGACCTCAGCGGCAGAAGCACAGATACGCAGTATTTT	CASSDLSGRSTDTQYF
NA	12	TRBV30	TRBJ1-3	NA	TGTGCCTGGACCGGCTCTGGAAACACCATATATTTT	CAWTGSGNTIYF
NA	15	TRBV5-6	TRBJ2-4	NA	TGTGCCAGCAGCTTGGCCAGGGTTGTCAAAAACATTCAGTACTTC	CASSLARVVKNIQYF
NA	15	TRBV18	TRBJ1-4	TRBD1	TGTGCCAGCTCACGGACGACAGGGGTTAATGAAAAACTGTTTTTT	CASSRTTGVNEKLFF
NA	14	TRBV3-1/TRBV3-2	TRBJ2-7	NA	TGTGCCAGCAGACCAAGGGGGGGCCGTGGCGAGCAGTACTTC	CASRPRGGRGEQYF
few	18	TRBV7-2	TRBJ2-2	TRBD1	TGTGCCAGCAGCTTTGATCGGGACAGGGGCCTTTACACCGGGGAGCTGTTTTTT	CASSFDRDRGLYTGELFF
NA	15	TRBV5-5	TRBJ2-1	NA	TGTGCCAGCAGCCTTGACGGGAGCTCCTACAATGAGCAGTTCTTC	CASSLDGSSYNEQFF
NA	14	TRBV3-1/TRBV3-2	TRBJ1-1	NA	TGTGCCAGCAGCCAGACAGAGGTGAACACTGAAGCTTTCTTT	CASSQTEVNTEAFF
few	13	TRBV5-1	TRBJ2-7	TRBD1	TGCGCCAGCTCCCGGACAGGGGCCTACGAGCAGTACTTC	CASSRTGAYEQYF
once	15	TRBV7-2	TRBJ2-1	NA	TGTGCCAGCAGCTTAGAAGTCGGAGACTACAATGAGCAGTTCTTC	CASSLEVGDYNEQFF
once	12	TRBV11-2	TRBJ2-3	NA	TGTGCCAGCAGCCCCTCTAGGGATACGCAGTATTTT	CASSPSRDTQYF
NA	13	TRBV30	TRBJ1-2	TRBD1	TGTGCCCGAAACCAGGGGGCTAACTATGGCTACACCTTC	CARNQGANYGYTF
NA	13	TRBV2	TRBJ1-1	NA	TGTGCCAGCAGTTTTACAGAGAGTACTGAAGCTTTCTTT	CASSFTESTEAFF
NA	17	TRBV15	TRBJ1-3	NA	TGTGCCACCAGCAGAGATACGACAGTTTTCTCTGGAAACACCATATATTTT	CATSRDTTVFSGNTIYF
NA	14	TRBV6-6	TRBJ2-2	NA	TGTGCCAGCAGCAGGGATTTCGGGACCGGGGAGCTGTTTTTT	CASSRDFGTGELFF
NA	15	TRBV19	TRBJ1-4	TRBD1	TGTGCCAGTAGTCCCCGGACAGGAGGCGGGCAAAAACTGTTTTTT	CASSPRTGGGQKLFF
NA	13	TRBV19	TRBJ1-1	NA	TGTGCCAGTAGTTCTTTGGGGAGCACTGAAGCTTTCTTT	CASSSLGSTEAFF
NA	12	TRBV7-2	TRBJ1-2	NA	TGTGCCAGCAGCTTAGACGGAGGGGGCTACACCTTC	CASSLDGGGYTF
NA	15	TRBV28	TRBJ2-1	TRBD2	TGTGCCAGCAGTTTACCGGTAGCGGGGGGCAATGAGCAGTTCTTC	CASSLPVAGGNEQFF
NA	15	TRBV21-1	TRBJ2-7	NA	TGTGCCAGCAGCAAAAGGCCGACAGGGGAATACGAGCAGTACTTC	CASSKRPTGEYEQYF
NA	14	TRBV6-7	TRBJ1-2	NA	TGTGCCAGCAGTTACCCACCGAGGGGGTGTGGCTACACCTTC	CASSYPPRGCGYTF